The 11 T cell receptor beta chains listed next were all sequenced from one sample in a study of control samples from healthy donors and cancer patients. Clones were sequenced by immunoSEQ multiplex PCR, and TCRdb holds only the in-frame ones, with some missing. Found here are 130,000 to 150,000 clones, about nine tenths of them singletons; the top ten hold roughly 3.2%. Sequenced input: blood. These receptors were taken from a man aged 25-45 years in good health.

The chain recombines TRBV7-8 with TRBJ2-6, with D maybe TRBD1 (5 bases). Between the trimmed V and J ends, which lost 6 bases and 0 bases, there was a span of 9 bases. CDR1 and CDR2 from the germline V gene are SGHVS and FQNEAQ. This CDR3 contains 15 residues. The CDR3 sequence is CASRPDSSGANVLTF. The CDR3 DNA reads TGTGCCAGCAGGCCCGACAGCTCTGGGGCCAACGTCCTGACTTTC.

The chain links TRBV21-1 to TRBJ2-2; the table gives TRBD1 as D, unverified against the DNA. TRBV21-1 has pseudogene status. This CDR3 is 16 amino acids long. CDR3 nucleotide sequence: TGTGCCAGCAGCAAAGGTACGACAGGGTACACCGGGGAGCTGTTTTTT. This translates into CASSKGTTGYTGELFF.

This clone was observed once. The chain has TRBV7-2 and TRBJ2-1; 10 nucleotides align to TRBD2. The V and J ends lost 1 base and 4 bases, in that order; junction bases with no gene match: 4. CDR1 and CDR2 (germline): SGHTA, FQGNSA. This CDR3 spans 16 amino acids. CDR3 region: CASSLGYSGGYNEQFF. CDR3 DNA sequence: TGTGCCAGCAGCTTAGGGTATAGCGGGGGGTACAATGAGCAGTTCTTC.

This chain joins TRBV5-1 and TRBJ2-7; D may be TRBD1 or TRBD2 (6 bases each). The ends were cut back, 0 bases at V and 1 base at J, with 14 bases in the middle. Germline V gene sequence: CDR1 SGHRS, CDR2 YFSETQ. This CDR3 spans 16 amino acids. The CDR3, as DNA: TGCGCCAGCAGCTTGGAGAGGGGGGTTATTTCCTACGAGCAGTACTTC. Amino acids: CASSLERGVISYEQYF.

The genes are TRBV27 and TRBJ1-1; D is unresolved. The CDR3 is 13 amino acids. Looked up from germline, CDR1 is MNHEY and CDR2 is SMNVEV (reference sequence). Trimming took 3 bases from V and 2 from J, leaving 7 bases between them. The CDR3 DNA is TGTGCCAGCAGTTTTAATCGTAACACTGAAGCTTTCTTT. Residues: CASSFNRNTEAFF.

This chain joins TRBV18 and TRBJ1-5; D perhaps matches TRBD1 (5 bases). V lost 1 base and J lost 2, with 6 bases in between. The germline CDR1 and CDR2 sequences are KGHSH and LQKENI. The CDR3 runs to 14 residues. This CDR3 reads CASSPQGGNQPQHF. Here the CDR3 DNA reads TGTGCCAGCTCACCACAAGGGGGCAATCAGCCCCAGCATTTT. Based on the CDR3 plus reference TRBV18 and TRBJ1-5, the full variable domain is NAGVMQNPRHLVRRRGQEARLRCSPMKGHSHVYWYRQLPEEGLKFMVYLQKENIIDESGMPKERFSAEFPKEGPSILRIQQVVRGDSAAYFCASSPQGGNQPQHFGDGTRLSIL.

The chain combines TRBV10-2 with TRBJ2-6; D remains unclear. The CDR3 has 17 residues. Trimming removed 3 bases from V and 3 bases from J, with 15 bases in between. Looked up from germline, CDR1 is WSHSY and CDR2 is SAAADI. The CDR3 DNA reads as TGCGCCAGCAGTGACCCCCGGGTTCTAGATGGGGCCAACGTCCTGACTTTC. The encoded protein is CASSDPRVLDGANVLTF.

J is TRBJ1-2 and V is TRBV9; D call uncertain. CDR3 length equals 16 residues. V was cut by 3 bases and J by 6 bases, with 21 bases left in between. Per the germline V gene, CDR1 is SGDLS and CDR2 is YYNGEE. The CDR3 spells CASSATTSGLRNGYTF. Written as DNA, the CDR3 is TGTGCCAGCAGCGCAACCACTTCAGGTCTCCGCAATGGCTACACCTTC.

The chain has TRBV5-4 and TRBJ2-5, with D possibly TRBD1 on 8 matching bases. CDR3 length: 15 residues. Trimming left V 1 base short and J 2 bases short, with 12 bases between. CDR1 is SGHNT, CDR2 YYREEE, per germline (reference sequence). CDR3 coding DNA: TGTGCCAGCAGCTTGACAGGGGGGGCACAAGAGACCCAGTACTTC. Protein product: CASSLTGGAQETQYF.

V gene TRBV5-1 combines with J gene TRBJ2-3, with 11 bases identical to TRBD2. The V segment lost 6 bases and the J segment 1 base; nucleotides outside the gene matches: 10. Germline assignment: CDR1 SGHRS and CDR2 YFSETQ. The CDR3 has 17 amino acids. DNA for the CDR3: TGCGCCAGCACGTATACTAGCGGGGGCAGGGGCACAGATACGCAGTATTTT. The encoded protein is CASTYTSGGRGTDTQYF. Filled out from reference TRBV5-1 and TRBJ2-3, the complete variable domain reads KAGVTQTPRYLIKTRGQQVTLSCSPISGHRSVSWYQQTPGQGLQFLFEYFSETQRNKGNFPGRFSGRQFSNSRSEMNVSTLELGDSALYLCASTYTSGGRGTDTQYFGPGTRLTVL.

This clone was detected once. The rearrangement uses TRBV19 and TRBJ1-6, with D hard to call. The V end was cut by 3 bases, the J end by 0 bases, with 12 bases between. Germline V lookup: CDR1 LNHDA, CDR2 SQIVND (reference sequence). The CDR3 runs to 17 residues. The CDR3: CASSMPRASSYNSPLHF. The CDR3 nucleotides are TGTGCCAGTAGTATGCCTCGGGCCAGCTCCTATAATTCACCCCTCCACTTT. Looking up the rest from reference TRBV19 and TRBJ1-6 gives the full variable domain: DGGITQSPKYLFRKEGQNVTLSCEQNLNHDAMYWYRQDPGQGLRLIYYSQIVNDFQKGDIAEGYSVSREKKESFPLTVTSAQKNPTAFYLCASSMPRASSYNSPLHFGNGTRLTVT.